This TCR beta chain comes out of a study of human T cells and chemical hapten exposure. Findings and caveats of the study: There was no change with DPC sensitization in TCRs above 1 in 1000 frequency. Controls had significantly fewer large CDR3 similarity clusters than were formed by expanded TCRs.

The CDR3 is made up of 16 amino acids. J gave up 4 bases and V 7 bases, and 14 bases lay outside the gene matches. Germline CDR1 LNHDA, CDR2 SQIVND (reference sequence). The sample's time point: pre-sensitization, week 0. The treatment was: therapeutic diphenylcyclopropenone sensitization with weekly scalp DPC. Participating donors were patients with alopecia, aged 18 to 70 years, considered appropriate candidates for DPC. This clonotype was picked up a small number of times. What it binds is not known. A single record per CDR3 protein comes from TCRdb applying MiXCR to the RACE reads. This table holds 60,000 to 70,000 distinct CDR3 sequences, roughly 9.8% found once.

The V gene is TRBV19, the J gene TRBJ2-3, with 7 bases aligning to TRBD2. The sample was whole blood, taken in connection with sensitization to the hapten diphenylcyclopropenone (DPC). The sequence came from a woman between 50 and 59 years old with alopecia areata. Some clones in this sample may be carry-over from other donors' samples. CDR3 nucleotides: TGTGCCAGTAACGCCCTAGCGGCCCAAGGGGCAGATACGCAGTATTTT. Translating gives CASNALAAQGADTQYF. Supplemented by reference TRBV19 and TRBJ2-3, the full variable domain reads DGGITQSPKYLFRKEGQNVTLSCEQNLNHDAMYWYRQDPGQGLRLIYYSQIVNDFQKGDIAEGYSVSREKKESFPLTVTSAQKNPTAFYLCASNALAAQGADTQYFGPGTRLTVL.